Below are 29 T cell receptor beta chains sequenced from a single sample in a study of vaccination and CD4 T cells after COVID-19 (dated by TCRdb to the early 2020s). The library was made by PCR. The reads were generated on an Illumina iSeq 100. TCR sequencing of DNA from cultured CD4+ T cells used the Oncomine TCR Beta short-read assay at the Johns Hopkins FTIC core. Using fastp trimming at Q25 and MiXCR clonotype assembly, TCRdb reanalyzed the public sequencing data and kept in-frame beta chains. When rows share a CDR3 protein, they turn into one entry using the most common DNA and genes. The table for this sample lists around 13,000 distinct CDR3 sequences; 35% of them were counted only once. Around an eighth of the sample rests with the top ten. For these receptors, no antigen is known. The sample's treatment or condition label, decoded: approximately 10-day PBMC culture with coronavirus spike peptide pools or control peptides (ViraFEST assay).

What was sequenced was CD4+ T cells from blood, cultured in vitro. These receptors all stem from a human donor who had recovered from COVID-19.

The chain's CDR3 is CATTGTSGFNEQFF. CDR3 coding DNA: TGTGCCACCACCGGGACTAGCGGGTTCAATGAGCAGTTCTTC. The chain has TRBV28 and TRBJ2-1, with 12 bases lining up with TRBD2. This CDR3 spans 14 amino acids. Germline values: CDR1 MDHEN, CDR2 SYDVKM. V shed 10 bases and J 6 bases; nucleotides not matched to a gene: 7.

The chain uses TRBV5-1 and TRBJ2-5; D gene unclear. There are 14 residues in the CDR3. Germline V gives CDR1 SGHRS, CDR2 YFSETQ. V dropped 4 bases and J dropped 3 bases, with 13 bases sitting between them. The CDR3 bases are TGCGCCAGCAGCGACCTGTGGGCGGAAGAGACCCAGTACTTC. Its protein product is CASSDLWAEETQYF.

The chain combines TRBV5-8 with TRBJ2-1; D is unresolved. V was shortened by 4 bases and J by 8 bases, with 19 bases between the two germline ends. The CDR3 covers 15 residues. Germline CDR1 and CDR2: SGHTS and YDEGEE. The DNA for the CDR3 is TGTGCCAGCAGCCCAGCCTGGACCCGGCGCCATGAGCAGTTCTTC. It encodes CASSPAWTRRHEQFF.

The gene calls are TRBV28 and TRBJ2-5; TRBD2 agrees at 9 bases. V shed 4 bases and J 5 bases; nucleotides not matched to a gene: 11. The CDR3 has 16 residues. In germline, CDR1 is MDHEN, CDR2 SYDVKM. CDR3 sequence reads: CASSSSSAAGGETQYF. For the CDR3, the DNA is TGTGCCAGCAGTTCCAGCTCCGCGGCGGGGGGGGAGACCCAGTACTTC.

The rearrangement links TRBV7-6 to TRBJ2-1; 10 bases are shared with TRBD2. The trim removed 6 bases at V and 2 bases at J, leaving 10 bases unmatched. Germline lookup yields CDR1 SGHVS and CDR2 FNYEAQ. The CDR3 runs to 17 residues. The CDR3 DNA reads as TGTGCCAGCAGTCTAAATGCCGGGACTAGCGCCTACAATGAGCAGTTCTTC. Protein sequence: CASSLNAGTSAYNEQFF.

This sequence joins TRBV20-1 and TRBJ2-4; no clear D. The V end lost 2 bases, the J end lost 1 base, and 15 bases lay between the germline ends. The CDR3 has 16 amino acids. Germline V gene lookup returns CDR1 DFQATT and CDR2 SNEGSKA (reference sequence). The CDR3 region is CSARSSAFFAKNIQYF. Here the CDR3 DNA reads TGCAGTGCTAGATCCTCCGCGTTTTTTGCCAAAAACATTCAGTACTTC.

The chain is built from TRBV27 and TRBJ2-5; 7 bases are shared with TRBD2. In germline, CDR1 is MNHEY, CDR2 SMNVEV (reference sequence). The CDR3 has 16 residues. The J segment lost 3 bases and the V segment lost 6 bases, leaving 13 bases of the junction unmatched. Written as DNA, the CDR3 is TGTGCCAGCAGCAGTACTCTAGCGGAAATCAAAGAGACCCAGTACTTC. Translating it yields CASSSTLAEIKETQYF.

This clonotype has only a few counts. The chain couples TRBV2 to TRBJ2-7; 9 nucleotides match TRBD1. J lost 4 bases, V lost 6 bases, and 7 bases had no gene match. The CDR3 is 14 amino acids. Germline CDR1 is SNHLY and CDR2 is FYNNEI. CDR3 protein: CASRPGQGRYEQYF. The DNA of the CDR3 is TGTGCCAGCAGGCCGGGACAGGGCAGGTACGAGCAGTACTTC.

This chain joins TRBV5-4 and TRBJ2-5; a weak D match, TRBD1 (6 bases). Deletions cut 0 bases from V and 5 bases from J, with 11 bases between. The CDR3 spans 14 residues. Per the germline V gene, CDR1 is SGHNT and CDR2 is YYREEE (reference sequence). Written as DNA, the CDR3 is TGTGCCAGCAGCTTGGGGACAGATCGGGAGACCCAGTACTTC. It specifies CASSLGTDRETQYF.

The chain carries TRBV9 and TRBJ2-1; a weak D match, TRBD2 (6 bases). This CDR3 region has 17 residues. Germline CDR1 and CDR2: SGDLS and YYNGEE. Trimming shortened V by 0 bases and J by 0 bases, and 13 bases separated the two germline ends. The CDR3 reads CASSVAGAGRSYNEQFF. CDR3 nucleotides: TGTGCCAGCAGCGTAGCTGGGGCGGGGCGCTCCTACAATGAGCAGTTCTTC.

Here the CDR3 DNA reads TGTGCCAGCAGCGCACTAGGGGGAGCAGGGTCTACCCAGTACTTC. This codes for CASSALGGAGSTQYF. The rearrangement links TRBV7-8 to TRBJ2-5, with D possibly matching TRBD1 (6 bases). This CDR3 has 15 amino acids. Per germline, CDR1 SGHVS and CDR2 FQNEAQ. Trimming left V 5 bases short and J 8 bases short, with 21 bases between.

V usage is TRBV7-9 and J usage is TRBJ1-5, with TRBD1 identical over 9 bases. V was pared by 1 base and J by 6 bases, with 10 bases of the junction left unmatched. The CDR3 is 17 amino acids. The V gene's germline CDR1 is SEHNR and CDR2 FQNEAQ (reference sequence). The CDR3 sequence is CASSLEQGAVVSQPQHF. CDR3 sequence (DNA): TGTGCCAGCAGCTTAGAACAGGGGGCCGTTGTCTCTCAGCCCCAGCATTTT.

This clonotype was counted between two and nine times. The chain couples TRBV6-2 or TRBV6-3 to TRBJ2-3, with D perhaps matching TRBD1 (6 bases). This CDR3 has 16 residues. The germline CDR1 and CDR2 sequences are MNHEY and SVGEGT. The V end was cut by 5 bases, the J end by 1 base, with 16 bases between. In DNA, the CDR3 is TGTGCCAGCAGTCGCCCCGTGGGACAAGGCACAGATACGCAGTATTTT. The encoded protein is CASSRPVGQGTDTQYF.

To note about this clonotype: At one of its ends the junction is not consistent with the germline gene, which may arise from a read error. The chain joins TRBV4-3 to TRBJ2-2, with 10 bases matching TRBD2. CDR1 and CDR2 (germline): LGHNA, YSLEER. This CDR3 comprises 17 residues. DNA for the CDR3: TGCGCCAGCAGCCCCGGACCGGGACTAGCGAATACCGGGGAGCTGTTTTTT. Protein: CASSPGPGLANTGELFF.

The genes are TRBV6-5 and TRBJ2-7; D is ambiguous. The CDR3 is 14 amino acids. Germline V gene lookup returns CDR1 MNHEY and CDR2 SVGAGI. The V end was cut by 4 bases, the J end by 1 base, with 11 bases between. This CDR3 is CASSSVQVSYEQYF. In DNA form, the CDR3 reads TGTGCCAGCAGTTCGGTGCAGGTGTCCTACGAGCAGTACTTC.

The rearrangement uses TRBV5-4 and TRBJ2-5; 7 nucleotides agree with TRBD1. This CDR3 is 14 amino acids long. V trimming: 1 base; J trimming: 5 bases; junction bases outside the gene matches: 5. CDR1 is SGHNT and CDR2 is YYREEE in the germline V gene (reference sequence). The CDR3 reads CASSLKQGDETQYF. Here the CDR3 DNA reads TGTGCCAGCAGCTTGAAGCAGGGGGATGAGACCCAGTACTTC.

This clonotype was detected a few times. The chain couples TRBV28 to TRBJ1-5, with a weak D call TRBD1 (5 bases). The germline gives CDR1 MDHEN, CDR2 SYDVKM. V lost 3 bases and J 4 bases, leaving 13 bases between the germline ends. The CDR3 length is 15 residues. Written as DNA, the CDR3 is TGTGCCAGCAGTTTTACGGGGACCAGAAATCAGCCCCAGCATTTT. Translated, it gives CASSFTGTRNQPQHF.

The rearrangement uses TRBV29-1 and TRBJ1-4; a weak D match, TRBD1 (5 bases). V lost 5 bases, J lost 4 bases, and 8 bases lay in between. The germline CDR1 and CDR2 sequences are SQVTM and ANQGSEA. The CDR3 totals 12 residues. The CDR3 region has the DNA TGCAGCGTTCGACAGAATAATGAAAAACTGTTTTTT. Amino acid sequence: CSVRQNNEKLFF.

The gene calls are TRBV6-1 and TRBJ2-7, with 8 bases that match TRBD2. V was clipped by 6 bases and J by 4 bases; unmatched bases: 8. CDR3 length: 14 residues. The germline V gene encodes CDR1 MNHNS and CDR2 SASEGT. The CDR3 protein is CASSFIAGIYEQYF. The CDR3 DNA follows: TGTGCCAGCAGCTTCATAGCGGGAATTTACGAGCAGTACTTC.

This rearrangement joins TRBV19 to TRBJ2-2; D uncertain. The CDR3 sequence is 16 residues long. Per the germline V gene, CDR1 is LNHDA and CDR2 is SQIVND (reference sequence). V was clipped by 3 bases and J by 5 bases, with 16 bases between them. This CDR3 is CASSISLGRGTGELFF. CDR3 in DNA: TGTGCCAGTAGTATTAGTCTGGGAAGAGGAACCGGGGAGCTGTTTTTT. The variable domain in full, with the rest retrieved from reference TRBV19 and TRBJ2-2, is DGGITQSPKYLFRKEGQNVTLSCEQNLNHDAMYWYRQDPGQGLRLIYYSQIVNDFQKGDIAEGYSVSREKKESFPLTVTSAQKNPTAFYLCASSISLGRGTGELFFGEGSRLTVL.

The chain has TRBV7-8 and TRBJ2-5, with a weak D call TRBD2 (5 bases). The CDR3 covers 11 residues. The germline V gene has CDR1 SGHVS and CDR2 FQNEAQ. Between the trimmed V and J ends, which lost 5 bases and 5 bases, there was a span of 6 bases. This CDR3 is CASSPGETQYF. DNA of the CDR3: TGTGCCAGCAGCCCGGGGGAGACCCAGTACTTC. The entire variable domain, with the rest obtained from reference TRBV7-8 and TRBJ2-5, is as follows: GAGVSQSPRYKVAKRGQDVALRCDPISGHVSLFWYQQALGQGPEFLTYFQNEAQLDKSGLPSDRFFAERPEGSVSTLKIQRTQQEDSAVYLCASSPGETQYFGPGTRLLVL.

The J gene is TRBJ2-2, the V gene TRBV6-2 or TRBV6-3; D gene ambiguous. CDR3 length: 14 amino acids. CDR1 MNHEY and CDR2 SVGEGT come from the germline V gene. The V end was cut by 6 bases, the J end by 4 bases, with 12 bases between. For the CDR3, the DNA is TGTGCCAGCAGCGATACAGAAGCCACCGGGGAGCTGTTTTTT. Translated: CASSDTEATGELFF.

The chain uses TRBV12-3 or TRBV12-4 and TRBJ2-5; a possible D gene is TRBD1 (5 bases). V was pared by 7 bases and J by 5 bases, with 17 bases between. This CDR3 spans 14 amino acids. The CDR3 region is CASTPGQAGETQYF. In DNA form, the CDR3 reads TGTGCCAGCACTCCTGGTCAGGCAGGGGAGACCCAGTACTTC.

The gene calls are TRBV18 and TRBJ1-6; 9 bases align to TRBD1. V shed 2 bases, J shed 7 bases, and the junction held 9 bases outside the gene matches. Germline values: CDR1 KGHSH, CDR2 LQKENI. CDR3 size: 17 residues. For the CDR3, the DNA is TGTGCCAGCTCACCAGAGAGACGGGGGACAGGGAATTCACCCCTCCACTTT. Residues: CASSPERRGTGNSPLHF. Using reference TRBV18 and TRBJ1-6 for the parts outside the CDR3, the full variable domain is NAGVMQNPRHLVRRRGQEARLRCSPMKGHSHVYWYRQLPEEGLKFMVYLQKENIIDESGMPKERFSAEFPKEGPSILRIQQVVRGDSAAYFCASSPERRGTGNSPLHFGNGTRLTVT.

This clonotype turned up a few times. The chain joins TRBV20-1 to TRBJ1-5; D gene ambiguous. The V gene lost 2 bases and the J gene lost 0 bases, with 8 bases spanning the gap. The CDR3 is 14 amino acids. Germline assignment: CDR1 DFQATT and CDR2 SNEGSKA (reference sequence). This chain's CDR3 is CSARRGYSNQPQHF. CDR3 nucleotide sequence: TGCAGTGCTAGACGGGGATATAGCAATCAGCCCCAGCATTTT.

This clonotype was seen a handful of times. The gene calls are TRBV20-1 and TRBJ2-5; 11 bases are shared with TRBD2. Germline values: CDR1 DFQATT, CDR2 SNEGSKA (reference sequence). V was clipped by 6 bases and J by 6 bases; unmatched bases: 9. This CDR3 is 14 amino acids long. The CDR3: CSAQPSGRLKTQYF. DNA of the CDR3: TGCAGTGCCCAACCTAGCGGGAGGTTAAAGACCCAGTACTTC.

A few counts support this clonotype. This sequence joins TRBV6-2 or TRBV6-3 and TRBJ1-1, with 10 bases lining up with TRBD1. Per the germline V gene, CDR1 is MNHEY and CDR2 is SVGEGT. The CDR3 is made up of 13 amino acids. V shed 5 bases and J 5 bases; nucleotides not matched to a gene: 2. The CDR3 spells CASSRQGATEAFF. DNA of the CDR3: TGTGCCAGCAGTCGACAGGGGGCAACTGAAGCTTTCTTT.

This clonotype appeared a few times. The chain links TRBV7-9 to TRBJ1-2; D is uncertain. V was clipped by 1 base and J by 3 bases, with 21 bases between them. CDR3 length: 18 residues. From germline, CDR1 is SEHNR and CDR2 FQNEAQ (reference sequence). As DNA, the CDR3 is TGTGCCAGCAGCTTAGGGGGTCTTTTCGGCAAGAGAGACTATGGCTACACCTTC. As protein: CASSLGGLFGKRDYGYTF.

Only a few counts were recorded for this clonotype. The chain uses TRBV25-1 and TRBJ1-5, with TRBD1 as a possible D gene (5 bases). Trimming took off 5 bases at V and 7 bases at J, with 9 bases between the two ends. The length of the CDR3 is 12 residues. Per germline, CDR1 MGHDK and CDR2 SYGVNS. The CDR3 here is CASSFGTQPQHF. CDR3 DNA: TGTGCCAGCAGTTTTGGGACGCAGCCCCAGCATTTT. The full variable domain, in which reference TRBV25-1 and TRBJ1-5 provide the parts outside the CDR3, is EADIYQTPRYLVIGTGKKITLECSQTMGHDKMYWYQQDPGMELHLIHYSYGVNSTEKGDLSSESTVSRIRTEHFPLTLESARPSHTSQYLCASSFGTQPQHFGDGTRLSIL.